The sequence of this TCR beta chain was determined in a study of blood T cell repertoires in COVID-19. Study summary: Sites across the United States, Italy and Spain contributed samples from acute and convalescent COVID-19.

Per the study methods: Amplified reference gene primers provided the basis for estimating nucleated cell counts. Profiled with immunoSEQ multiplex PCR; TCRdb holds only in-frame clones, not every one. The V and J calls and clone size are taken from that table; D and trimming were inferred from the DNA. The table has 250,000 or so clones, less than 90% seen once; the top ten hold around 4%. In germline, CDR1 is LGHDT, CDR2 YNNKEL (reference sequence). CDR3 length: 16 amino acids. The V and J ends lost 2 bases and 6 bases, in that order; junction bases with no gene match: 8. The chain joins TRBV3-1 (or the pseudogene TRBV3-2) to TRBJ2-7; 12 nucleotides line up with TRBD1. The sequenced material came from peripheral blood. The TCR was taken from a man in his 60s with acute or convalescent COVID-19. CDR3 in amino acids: CASSQPGTGGPGEQYF. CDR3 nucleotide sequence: TGTGCCAGCAGCCAACCCGGGACAGGGGGCCCAGGCGAGCAGTACTTC.